This note documents a single TCR beta chain sequence. Its specific antigen is unknown. No base quality information exists; no much larger clone differs at one position. The data stem from a study of T cells after somatic rescue of genetic block (TCRdb year 2020). Notes on the research overall: What the study looked at was long-term robustness, specifically in a T-cell system that came about through somatic rescue of a genetic block in T-cell development.

The library was produced with the immunoSEQ multiplex PCR assay. TCRdb obtained this table from immuneACCESS and retained in-frame rearrangements with V and J assigned. These tables miss some clones; where compared with another copy, unresolved V genes account for less than half of the shortfall, and the remainder is unexplained. This sample is represented by roughly 65,000 clones; roughly 90% of them were singletons. 2.9% of the sample is taken by the ten largest. From a lookup of the germline V gene (reference sequence), CDR1 and CDR2 are LNHDA and SQIVND. At the junction V is shortened by 6 bases and J by 8 bases; bases outside the gene matches: 10. Inclusive of the bounding cysteine and phenylalanine, the CDR3 is 15 residues long. Left in the record is the CDR3 DNA by itself, 45 bases read in frame from the first base.

The source material was peripheral blood mononuclear cells (PBMCs). The source is a man aged 35 to 55. Here the chain combines TRBV19 and TRBJ1-6; TRBD1 matches 7 bases in the middle. The CDR3 reads as follows: CASSRGTVSDSPLHF. The bases read TGTGCCAGTAGCCGGGGGACAGTGAGCGATTCACCCCTCCACTTT.